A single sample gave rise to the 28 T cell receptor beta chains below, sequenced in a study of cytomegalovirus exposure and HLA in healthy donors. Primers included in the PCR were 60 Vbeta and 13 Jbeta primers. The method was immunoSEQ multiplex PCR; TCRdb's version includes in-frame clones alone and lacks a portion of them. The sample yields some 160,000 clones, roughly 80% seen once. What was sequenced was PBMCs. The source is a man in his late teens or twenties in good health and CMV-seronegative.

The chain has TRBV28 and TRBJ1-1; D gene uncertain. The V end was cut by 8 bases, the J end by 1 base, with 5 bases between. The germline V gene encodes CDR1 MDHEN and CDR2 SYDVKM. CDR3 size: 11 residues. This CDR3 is CASHGNTEAFF. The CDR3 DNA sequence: TGTGCCAGCCACGGGAACACTGAAGCTTTCTTT.

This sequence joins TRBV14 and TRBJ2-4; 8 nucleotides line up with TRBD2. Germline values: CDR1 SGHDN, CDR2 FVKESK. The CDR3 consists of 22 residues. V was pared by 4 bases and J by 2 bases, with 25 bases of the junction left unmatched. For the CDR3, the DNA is TGTGCCAGCAGCCCCGAATCGGGAGGGGAATGGGTCGCCACTCAGACCAAAAACATTCAGTACTTC. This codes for CASSPESGGEWVATQTKNIQYF. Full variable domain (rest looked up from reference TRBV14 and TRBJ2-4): EAGVTQFPSHSVIEKGQTVTLRCDPISGHDNLYWYRRVMGKEIKFLLHFVKESKQDESGMPNNRFLAERTGGTYSTLKVQPAELEDSGVYFCASSPESGGEWVATQTKNIQYFGAGTRLSVL.

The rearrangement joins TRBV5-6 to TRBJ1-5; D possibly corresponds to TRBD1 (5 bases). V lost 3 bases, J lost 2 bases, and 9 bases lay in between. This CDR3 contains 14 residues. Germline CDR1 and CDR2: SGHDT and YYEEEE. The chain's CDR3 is CASSWGHGNQPQHF. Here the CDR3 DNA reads TGTGCCAGCAGCTGGGGCCACGGCAATCAGCCCCAGCATTTT.

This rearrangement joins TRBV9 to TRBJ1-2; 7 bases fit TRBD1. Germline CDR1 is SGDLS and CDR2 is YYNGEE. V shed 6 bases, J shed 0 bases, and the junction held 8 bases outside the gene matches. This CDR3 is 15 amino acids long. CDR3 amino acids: CASTLGQSSNYGYTF. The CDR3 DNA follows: TGTGCCAGCACCTTGGGACAGTCTTCTAACTATGGCTACACCTTC.

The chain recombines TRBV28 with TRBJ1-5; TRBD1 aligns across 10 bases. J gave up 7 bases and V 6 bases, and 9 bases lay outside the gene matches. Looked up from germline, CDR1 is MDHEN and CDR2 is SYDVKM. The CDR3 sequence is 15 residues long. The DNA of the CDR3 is TGTGCCAGCAGGATGAAGGACAGGGGGTCGCAGCCCCAGCATTTT. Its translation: CASRMKDRGSQPQHF.

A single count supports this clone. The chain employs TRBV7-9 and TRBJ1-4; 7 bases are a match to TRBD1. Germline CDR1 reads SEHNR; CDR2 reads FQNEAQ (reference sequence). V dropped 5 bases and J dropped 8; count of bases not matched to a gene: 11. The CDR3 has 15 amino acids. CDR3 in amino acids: CASSPQTGRVEKLFF. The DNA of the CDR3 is TGTGCCAGCAGCCCCCAGACAGGGCGGGTCGAAAAACTGTTTTTT.

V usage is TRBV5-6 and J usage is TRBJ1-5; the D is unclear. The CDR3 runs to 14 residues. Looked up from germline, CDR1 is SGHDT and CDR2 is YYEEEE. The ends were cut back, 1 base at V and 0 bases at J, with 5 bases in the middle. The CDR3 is CASSLISSNQPQHF. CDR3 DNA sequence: TGTGCCAGCAGCTTGATTAGTAGCAATCAGCCCCAGCATTTT.

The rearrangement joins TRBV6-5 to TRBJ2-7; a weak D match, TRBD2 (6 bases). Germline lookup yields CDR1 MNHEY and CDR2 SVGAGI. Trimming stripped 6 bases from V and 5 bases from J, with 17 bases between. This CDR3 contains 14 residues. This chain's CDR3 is CASSRGTWRNEQYF. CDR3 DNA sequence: TGTGCCAGCAGCCGAGGGACTTGGCGGAACGAGCAGTACTTC.

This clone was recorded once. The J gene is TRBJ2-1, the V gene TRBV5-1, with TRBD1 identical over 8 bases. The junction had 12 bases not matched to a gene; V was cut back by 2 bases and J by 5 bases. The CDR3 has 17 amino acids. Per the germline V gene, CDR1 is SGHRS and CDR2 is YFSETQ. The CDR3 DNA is TGCGCCAGCAGCTTAGGCGTAGGGACAGGAGATAACAATGAGCAGTTCTTC. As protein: CASSLGVGTGDNNEQFF.

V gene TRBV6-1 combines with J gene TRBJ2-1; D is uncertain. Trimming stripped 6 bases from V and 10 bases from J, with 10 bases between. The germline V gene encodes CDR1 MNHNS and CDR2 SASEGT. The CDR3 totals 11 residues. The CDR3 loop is CASRRSWEQFF. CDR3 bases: TGTGCCAGCAGGCGGAGCTGGGAGCAGTTCTTC.

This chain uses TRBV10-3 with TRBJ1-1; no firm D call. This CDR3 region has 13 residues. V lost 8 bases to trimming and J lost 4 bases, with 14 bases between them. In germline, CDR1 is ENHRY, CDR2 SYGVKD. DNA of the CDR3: TGTGCCATCTGGCCCTCATCGGGCACTGAAGCTTTCTTT. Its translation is CAIWPSSGTEAFF.

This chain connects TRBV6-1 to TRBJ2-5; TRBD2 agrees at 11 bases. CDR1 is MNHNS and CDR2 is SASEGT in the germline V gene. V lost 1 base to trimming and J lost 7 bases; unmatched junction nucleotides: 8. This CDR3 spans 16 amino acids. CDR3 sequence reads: CASSEGGSGRGGTQYF. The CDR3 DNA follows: TGTGCCAGCAGTGAAGGGGGTAGCGGGAGGGGGGGGACCCAGTACTTC.

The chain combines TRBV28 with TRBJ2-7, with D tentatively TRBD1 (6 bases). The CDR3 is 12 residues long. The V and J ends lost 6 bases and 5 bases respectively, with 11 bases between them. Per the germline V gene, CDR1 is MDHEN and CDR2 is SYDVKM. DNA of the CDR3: TGTGCCAGCAGCTCTACAGGGAACGAGCAGTACTTC. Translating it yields CASSSTGNEQYF.

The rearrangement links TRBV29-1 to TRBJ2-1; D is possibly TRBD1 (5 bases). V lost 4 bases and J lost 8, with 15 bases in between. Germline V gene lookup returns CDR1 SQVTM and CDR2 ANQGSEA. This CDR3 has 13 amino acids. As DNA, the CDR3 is TGCAGCGTTGGCGGCAGGGAAACGGATGAGCAGTTCTTC. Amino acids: CSVGGRETDEQFF.

In nucleotides, the CDR3 is TGTGCCAGCAGCGTAGCCCTTCCGACTAGCGGACAAGAGACCCAGTACTTC. This codes for CASSVALPTSGQETQYF. The gene calls are TRBV9 and TRBJ2-5; TRBD2 matches 9 bases. The CDR3 contains 17 residues. In germline, CDR1 is SGDLS, CDR2 YYNGEE. Germline trimming cut 0 bases from V and 2 bases from J; bases unmatched to any gene: 8.

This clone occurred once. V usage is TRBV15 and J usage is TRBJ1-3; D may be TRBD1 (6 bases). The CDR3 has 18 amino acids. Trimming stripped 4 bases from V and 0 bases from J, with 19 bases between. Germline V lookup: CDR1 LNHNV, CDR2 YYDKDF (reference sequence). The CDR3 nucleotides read TGTGCCACCAGCAACCCCCGGGGGAGGGGGGTCTCTGGAAACACCATATATTTT. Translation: CATSNPRGRGVSGNTIYF.

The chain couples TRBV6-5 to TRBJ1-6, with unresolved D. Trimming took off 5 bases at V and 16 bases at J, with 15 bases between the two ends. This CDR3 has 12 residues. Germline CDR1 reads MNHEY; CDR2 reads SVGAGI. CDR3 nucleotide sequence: TGTGCCAGCAGTGAAAACAGCCTTCAGCTCCACTTT. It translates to CASSENSLQLHF.

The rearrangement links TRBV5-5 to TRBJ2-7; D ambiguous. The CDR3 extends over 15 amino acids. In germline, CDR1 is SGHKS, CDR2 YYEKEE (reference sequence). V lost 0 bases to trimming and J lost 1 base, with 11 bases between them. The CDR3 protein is CASSLGQSNSYEQYF. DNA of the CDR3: TGTGCCAGCAGCTTGGGGCAGTCCAATTCCTACGAGCAGTACTTC.

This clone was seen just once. CDR3 protein: CASRNPRQGRTQYF. The CDR3 nucleotides read TGTGCCAGCAGGAATCCAAGACAGGGTCGTACGCAGTATTTT. The chain joins TRBV6-5 to TRBJ2-3; 7 positions match TRBD1. The CDR3 is 14 amino acids. V was clipped by 6 bases and J by 8 bases; unmatched bases: 11. Germline V gene lookup returns CDR1 MNHEY and CDR2 SVGAGI.

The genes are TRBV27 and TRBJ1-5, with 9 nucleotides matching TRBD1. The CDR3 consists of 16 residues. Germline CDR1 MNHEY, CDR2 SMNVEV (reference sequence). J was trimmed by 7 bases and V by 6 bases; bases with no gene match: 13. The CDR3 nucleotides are TGTGCCAGCAGCCATCGATCGGGGACAGGGACGCAGCCCCAGCATTTT. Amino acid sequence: CASSHRSGTGTQPQHF.

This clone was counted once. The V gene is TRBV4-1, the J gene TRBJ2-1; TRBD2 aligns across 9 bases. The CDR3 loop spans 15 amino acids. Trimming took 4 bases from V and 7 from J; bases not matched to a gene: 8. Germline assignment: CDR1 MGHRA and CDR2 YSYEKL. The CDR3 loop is CASSLLSGRLNEQFF. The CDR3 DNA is TGCGCCAGCAGCCTTCTCAGCGGGAGGTTAAATGAGCAGTTCTTC.

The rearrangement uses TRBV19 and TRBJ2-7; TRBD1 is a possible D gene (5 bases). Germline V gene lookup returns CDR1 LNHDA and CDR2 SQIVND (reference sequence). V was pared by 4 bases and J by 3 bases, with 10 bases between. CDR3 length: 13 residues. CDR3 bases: TGTGCCAGTAGTACCACAGACAGCTACGAGCAGTACTTC. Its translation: CASSTTDSYEQYF.

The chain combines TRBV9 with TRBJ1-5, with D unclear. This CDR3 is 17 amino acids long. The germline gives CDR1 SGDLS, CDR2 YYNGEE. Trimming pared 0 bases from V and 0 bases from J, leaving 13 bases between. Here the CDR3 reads CASSVAPQRVSNQPQHF. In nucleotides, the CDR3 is TGTGCCAGCAGCGTAGCCCCCCAGAGGGTTAGCAATCAGCCCCAGCATTTT. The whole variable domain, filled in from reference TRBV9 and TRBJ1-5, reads DSGVTQTPKHLITATGQRVTLRCSPRSGDLSVYWYQQSLDQGLQFLIQYYNGEERAKGNILERFSAQQFPDLHSELNLSSLELGDSALYFCASSVAPQRVSNQPQHFGDGTRLSIL.

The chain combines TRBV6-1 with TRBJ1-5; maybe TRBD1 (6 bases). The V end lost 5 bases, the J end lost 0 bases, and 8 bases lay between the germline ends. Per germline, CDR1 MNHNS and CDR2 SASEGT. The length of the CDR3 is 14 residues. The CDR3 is CASSPDSSNQPQHF. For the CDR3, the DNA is TGTGCCAGCAGTCCGGACAGTAGCAATCAGCCCCAGCATTTT.

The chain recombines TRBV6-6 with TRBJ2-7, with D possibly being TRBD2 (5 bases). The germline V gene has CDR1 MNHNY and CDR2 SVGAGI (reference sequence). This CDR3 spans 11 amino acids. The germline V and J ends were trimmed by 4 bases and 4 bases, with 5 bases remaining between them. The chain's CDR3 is CASSWRYEQYF. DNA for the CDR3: TGTGCCAGCAGTTGGAGGTACGAGCAGTACTTC.

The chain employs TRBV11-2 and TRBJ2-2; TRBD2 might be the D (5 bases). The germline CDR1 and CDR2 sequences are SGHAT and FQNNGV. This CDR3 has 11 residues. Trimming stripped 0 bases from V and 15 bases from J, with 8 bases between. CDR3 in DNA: TGTGCCAGCAGCTTAGATCGGAGGTTGTTTTTT. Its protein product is CASSLDRRLFF.

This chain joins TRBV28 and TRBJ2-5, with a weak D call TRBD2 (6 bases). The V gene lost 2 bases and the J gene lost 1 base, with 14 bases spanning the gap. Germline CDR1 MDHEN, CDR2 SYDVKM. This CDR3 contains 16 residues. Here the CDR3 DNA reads TGTGCCAGCAGTTTACGGAGGGGCCGATCCCAAGAGACCCAGTACTTC. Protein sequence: CASSLRRGRSQETQYF.

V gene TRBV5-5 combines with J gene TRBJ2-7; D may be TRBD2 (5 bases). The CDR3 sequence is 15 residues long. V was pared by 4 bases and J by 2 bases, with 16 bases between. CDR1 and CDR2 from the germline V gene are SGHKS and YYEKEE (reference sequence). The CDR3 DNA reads TGTGCCAGCAGCCGGACGCCGGGATCGACCTACGAGCAGTACTTC. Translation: CASSRTPGSTYEQYF.